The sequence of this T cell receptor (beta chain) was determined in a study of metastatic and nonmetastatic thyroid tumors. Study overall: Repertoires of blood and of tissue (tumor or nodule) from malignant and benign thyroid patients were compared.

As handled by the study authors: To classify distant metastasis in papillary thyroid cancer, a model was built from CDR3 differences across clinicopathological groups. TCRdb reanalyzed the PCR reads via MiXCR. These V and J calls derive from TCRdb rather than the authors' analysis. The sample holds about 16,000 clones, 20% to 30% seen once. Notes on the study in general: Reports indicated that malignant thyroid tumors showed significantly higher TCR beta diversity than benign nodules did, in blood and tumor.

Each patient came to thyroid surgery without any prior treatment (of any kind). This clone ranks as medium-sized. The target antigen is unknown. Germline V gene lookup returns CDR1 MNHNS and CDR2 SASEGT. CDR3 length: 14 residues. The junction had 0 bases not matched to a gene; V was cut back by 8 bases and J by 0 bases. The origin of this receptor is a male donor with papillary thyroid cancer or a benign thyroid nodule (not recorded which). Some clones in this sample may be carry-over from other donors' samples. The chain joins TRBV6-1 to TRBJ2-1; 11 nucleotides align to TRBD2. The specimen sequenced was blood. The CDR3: CASGTSGSYNEQFF. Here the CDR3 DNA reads TGTGCCAGCGGGACTAGCGGCTCCTACAATGAGCAGTTCTTC.